Following are 23 T cell receptor beta chains from one sample sequenced in a study of T cells in localized non-small cell lung cancer. Libraries were prepared by immunoSEQ multiplex PCR; TCRdb keeps only in-frame clonotypes and omits some of them. The sample holds about 43,000 clones; roughly 91% are singletons and the top ten take about 10%. Sequencing was performed on PBMCs, taken before any cancer treatment. The receptors here all came from a woman aged 35-75 years with stage II lung adenocarcinoma.

DNA for the CDR3: TGTGCCAGCAGTTACTCGTACAGGGTAAATCAGCCCCAGCATTTT. Encoded protein: CASSYSYRVNQPQHF. The V and J genes are TRBV6-6 and TRBJ1-5; a weak D match, TRBD1 (6 bases). Germline V lookup: CDR1 MNHNY, CDR2 SVGAGI (reference sequence). V dropped 0 bases and J dropped 4 bases, with 10 bases sitting between them. The length of the CDR3 is 15 residues.

The chain recombines TRBV18 with TRBJ2-1; D is perhaps TRBD2 (6 bases). Germline V gene data show CDR1 as KGHSH and CDR2 as LQKENI. This CDR3 contains 14 residues. V shed 5 bases and J shed 12 bases, with 20 bases lying between them. CDR3: CASSSSQSGGGQFF. The DNA of the CDR3 is TGTGCCAGCTCATCTAGTCAATCCGGGGGTGGGCAGTTCTTC.

This rearrangement joins TRBV2 to TRBJ2-1, with a tentative D call TRBD1 (6 bases). Germline V lookup: CDR1 SNHLY, CDR2 FYNNEI. The CDR3 covers 15 residues. V gave up 9 bases and J gave up 8 bases, with 23 bases separating them. CDR3 sequence: CASRSTGVGGDEQFF. The CDR3 DNA sequence: TGTGCCAGTCGCTCAACTGGGGTTGGGGGCGATGAGCAGTTCTTC. The full variable domain, its missing parts supplied by reference TRBV2 and TRBJ2-1, is EPEVTQTPSHQVTQMGQEVILRCVPISNHLYFYWYRQILGQKVEFLVSFYNNEISEKSEIFDDQFSVERPDGSNFTLKIRSTKLEDSAMYFCASRSTGVGGDEQFFGPGTRLTVL.

This chain uses TRBV18 with TRBJ2-7; D may be TRBD2 (5 bases). V lost 1 base to trimming and J lost 4 bases, with 5 bases between them. The CDR3 sequence is 12 residues long. CDR1 is KGHSH, CDR2 LQKENI, per germline. CDR3 loop: CASSPREYEQYF. Here the CDR3 DNA reads TGTGCCAGCTCACCACGGGAGTACGAGCAGTACTTC.

The chain recombines TRBV6-5 with TRBJ1-1; the match to TRBD1 covers 7 bases. The germline V gene has CDR1 MNHEY and CDR2 SVGAGI. The junction had 11 bases not matched to a gene; V was cut back by 10 bases and J by 6 bases. This CDR3 is built from 13 residues. CDR3 sequence reads: CATQGGFGPEAFF. The CDR3 nucleotides are TGTGCCACCCAGGGGGGATTTGGACCTGAAGCTTTCTTT.

The rearrangement joins TRBV5-4 to TRBJ2-3; 8 bases line up with TRBD2. Germline V gives CDR1 SGHNT, CDR2 YYREEE (reference sequence). This CDR3 is built from 16 residues. Trimming removed 0 bases from V and 0 bases from J; junction bases left unmatched: 3. CDR3 in DNA: TGTGCCAGCAGCTTGGGTGCTAGCGGGAGCACAGATACGCAGTATTTT. Translation gives CASSLGASGSTDTQYF.

The chain combines TRBV28 with TRBJ2-3; D possibly corresponds to TRBD1 (6 bases). Germline V gene sequence: CDR1 MDHEN, CDR2 SYDVKM. Trimming stripped 6 bases from V and 3 bases from J, with 16 bases between. The CDR3 is 15 residues long. The CDR3 DNA is TGTGCCAGCAGCCCCAGGGGCTCGCTAACAGATACGCAGTATTTT. This codes for CASSPRGSLTDTQYF.

This rearrangement joins TRBV18 to TRBJ2-1; 7 bases agree with TRBD1. The V gene end was trimmed by 6 bases and the J gene end by 9 bases; junction bases not matched to a gene: 17. This CDR3 is built from 16 residues. CDR1 and CDR2 (germline): KGHSH, LQKENI. In DNA, the CDR3 is TGTGCCAGCTCCCCCAATAGACAGGGCGAATCAGGTGAGCAGTTCTTC. Its translation: CASSPNRQGESGEQFF.

This chain's CDR3 is CASSLEQVWQYF. The CDR3 DNA follows: TGTGCCAGCAGCCTCGAACAAGTCTGGCAGTACTTC. The genes are TRBV7-9 and TRBJ2-7, with D uncertain. V was pared by 5 bases and J by 9 bases, with 14 bases between. CDR1 is SEHNR, CDR2 FQNEAQ, per germline (reference sequence). The length of the CDR3 is 12 residues. Supplemented by reference TRBV7-9 and TRBJ2-7, the full variable domain reads DTGVSQNPRHKITKRGQNVTFRCDPISEHNRLYWYRQTLGQGPEFLTYFQNEAQLEKSRLLSDRFSAERPKGSFSTLEIQRTEQGDSAMYLCASSLEQVWQYFGPGTRLTVT.

The V call is TRBV7-2, the J call TRBJ1-2; 9 bases are a match to TRBD1. This CDR3 spans 18 amino acids. V lost 1 base and J lost 0; bases outside the gene matches: 9. CDR1 is SGHTA, CDR2 FQGNSA, per germline. The CDR3 here is CASSLGIPGQGPNYGYTF. CDR3 in DNA: TGTGCCAGCAGCTTAGGAATCCCTGGACAGGGGCCTAACTATGGCTACACCTTC.

The chain employs TRBV2 and TRBJ1-2, with a tentative D call TRBD1 (5 bases). This CDR3 has 12 amino acids. The germline V gene encodes CDR1 SNHLY and CDR2 FYNNEI. Trimming took 9 bases from V and 6 from J, leaving 14 bases between them. CDR3 DNA sequence: TGTGCCAGGGCCCTTTTGGGGGATGGCTACACCTTC. Its protein is CARALLGDGYTF.

The rearrangement uses TRBV6-5 and TRBJ2-7; 11 bases are a match to TRBD2. This CDR3 region has 14 residues. V lost 6 bases, J lost 1 base, and 2 bases stayed unmatched. Germline V CDR1 and CDR2: MNHEY, SVGAGI. The CDR3 is CASSRTSGSYEQYF. The CDR3 coding sequence is TGTGCCAGCAGCCGGACTAGCGGGTCCTACGAGCAGTACTTC.

The chain has TRBV11-3 and TRBJ2-3; perhaps TRBD2 as D (6 bases). The V end was cut by 5 bases, the J end by 0 bases, with 15 bases between. In germline, CDR1 is SGHNT, CDR2 YENEEA. This CDR3 spans 16 amino acids. CDR3 in DNA: TGTGCCAGCAGCCCGGGGGACGGATCTAGCACAGATACGCAGTATTTT. Residues: CASSPGDGSSTDTQYF.

This chain links TRBV5-4 with TRBJ2-1; TRBD2 agrees at 11 bases. Trimming cost V 4 bases and J 10 bases; bases outside gene matches: 10. In germline, CDR1 is SGHNT, CDR2 YYREEE (reference sequence). CDR3 length: 15 residues. CDR3 protein: CASSDSGRALGEQFF. In DNA form, the CDR3 reads TGTGCCAGCAGCGATAGCGGGAGGGCCCTGGGAGAGCAGTTCTTC.

The chain has TRBV19 and TRBJ1-1; D remains ambiguous. Trimming cost V 1 base and J 6 bases, with 12 bases left between them. The CDR3 has 14 amino acids. Germline V gene lookup returns CDR1 LNHDA and CDR2 SQIVND (reference sequence). CDR3 loop: CASSIGGEHSEAFF. In DNA form, the CDR3 reads TGTGCCAGTAGTATAGGGGGAGAACACTCTGAAGCTTTCTTT.

V and J are TRBV4-1 and TRBJ2-1, with 9 bases lining up with TRBD1. This CDR3 is built from 16 residues. Trimming cost V 4 bases and J 0 bases; bases outside gene matches: 4. Germline assignment: CDR1 MGHRA and CDR2 YSYEKL. The CDR3 loop reads CASSLRDRDSYNEQFF. CDR3 DNA sequence: TGCGCCAGCAGCCTCCGGGACAGGGACTCCTACAATGAGCAGTTCTTC.

J is TRBJ1-6 and V is TRBV2; 10 nucleotides line up with TRBD1. The V gene's germline CDR1 is SNHLY and CDR2 FYNNEI. The CDR3 runs to 19 residues. With 5 bases clipped from V and 5 bases from J, the junction kept 15 bases outside the gene matches. DNA of the CDR3: TGTGCCAGCAGTAGTCCCGGGACAGGGGACCGCGTCAATAATTCACCCCTCCACTTT. Encoded protein: CASSSPGTGDRVNNSPLHF.

V usage is TRBV6-6 and J usage is TRBJ1-5; D uncertain. Germline V gene sequence: CDR1 MNHNY, CDR2 SVGAGI (reference sequence). The germline V and J ends were trimmed by 5 bases and 5 bases, with 7 bases remaining between them. CDR3 length: 12 amino acids. The CDR3: CASSRGYQPQHF. CDR3 coding DNA: TGTGCCAGCAGTCGCGGGTATCAGCCCCAGCATTTT.

This chain links TRBV6-1 with TRBJ2-3, with D possibly called TRBD1 or TRBD2 (7 bases each). The germline V gene has CDR1 MNHNS and CDR2 SASEGT. V was clipped by 4 bases and J by 1 base, with 15 bases between them. This CDR3 has 16 amino acids. The CDR3 reads CASSARQGGGTDTQYF. CDR3 nucleotides: TGTGCCAGCAGTGCTCGACAGGGAGGGGGCACAGATACGCAGTATTTT.

The chain employs TRBV7-9 and TRBJ1-6, with D tentatively TRBD1 (6 bases). V was trimmed by 5 bases and J by 5 bases, leaving 10 bases between them. The CDR3 is made up of 14 amino acids. Germline assignment: CDR1 SEHNR and CDR2 FQNEAQ (reference sequence). The chain's CDR3 is CASSGQSDNSPLHF. As DNA, the CDR3 is TGTGCCAGCAGCGGACAGTCCGATAATTCACCCCTCCACTTT. The entire variable domain, with the rest obtained from reference TRBV7-9 and TRBJ1-6, is as follows: DTGVSQNPRHKITKRGQNVTFRCDPISEHNRLYWYRQTLGQGPEFLTYFQNEAQLEKSRLLSDRFSAERPKGSFSTLEIQRTEQGDSAMYLCASSGQSDNSPLHFGNGTRLTVT.

This clone was found once. The chain couples TRBV2 to TRBJ1-2; 8 bases match TRBD1. The J segment lost 7 bases and the V segment lost 5 bases, leaving 12 bases of the junction unmatched. Germline CDR1 reads SNHLY; CDR2 reads FYNNEI. This CDR3 is 15 amino acids long. The CDR3, as DNA: TGTGCCAGCAGTCCCAGGACAGGGAGAGTTGGTGGCTACACCTTC. This encodes CASSPRTGRVGGYTF.

The sample holds one count of this clone. This chain uses TRBV5-8 with TRBJ1-4; 7 bases line up with TRBD1. Germline V gene data show CDR1 as SGHTS and CDR2 as YDEGEE. CDR3 size: 16 residues. Unmatched junction bases numbered 6, after V lost 4 bases and J lost 0 bases. CDR3 protein: CASSSGTAATNEKLFF. The CDR3 nucleotides are TGTGCCAGCAGCAGCGGGACAGCTGCAACTAATGAAAAACTGTTTTTT. Drawing the rest from reference TRBV5-8 and TRBJ1-4, the complete variable domain is EAGVTQSPTHLIKTRGQQATLRCSPISGHTSVYWYQQALGLGLQFLLWYDEGEERNRGNFPPRFSGRQFPNYSSELNVNALELEDSALYLCASSSGTAATNEKLFFGSGTQLSVL.

The chain carries TRBV5-8 and TRBJ2-2; TRBD1 agrees at 8 bases. Germline V gene data show CDR1 as SGHTS and CDR2 as YDEGEE. V lost 2 bases, J lost 8 bases, and 5 bases stayed unmatched. This CDR3 has 14 amino acids. CDR3 nucleotide sequence: TGTGCCAGCAGCTTCGACAGGGGAGGAGGGGAGCTGTTTTTT. Protein: CASSFDRGGGELFF.